This T cell receptor beta chain was captured in a study of cytotoxic CD8 clonotypes in ibrutinib-treated CLL. For the study at large: The patients, under 13 relapsed/refractory and approximately 16 treatment-naive, included about 18 who were IGHV unmutated. General observations from the study: There were differences in sampling times between sustained-remission and progressing patients. The public clonotypes identified were infrequent and showed contraction or stability on treatment. At ibrutinib response, clonality increased, and at progression it declined back toward baseline.

Repertoires were generated with immunoSEQ multiplex PCR, while TCRdb's copy carries only in-frame clones and drops some. The sample contains 200,000 or so clones, roughly 65% of which appear only once. This clone was recorded a few times. Its antigen is currently unknown. This sample comprised PBMCs, obtained after 12 months of ibrutinib treatment. This clonotype was sampled from a human donor with chronic lymphocytic leukemia.

The CDR3 loop is CASSLPKDSHNEKLFF. CDR3 nucleotides: TGCGCCAGCAGCCTCCCAAAGGACAGCCATAATGAAAAACTGTTTTTT. V usage is TRBV4-1 and J usage is TRBJ1-4, with a possible D match to TRBD1 (6 bases). This CDR3 is 16 amino acids long. With 4 bases removed from V and 4 bases from J, the gap between germline ends came to 16 bases. Germline V lookup: CDR1 MGHRA, CDR2 YSYEKL.